These 30 T cell receptor beta chains were sequenced from one sample in a study of cytomegalovirus exposure and HLA in healthy donors. Use of 60 Vbeta and 13 Jbeta primers characterized the PCR. The assay was immunoSEQ multiplex PCR, and TCRdb's table has in-frame clones only and misses some. The table has some 120,000 clones, 80% seen once. Sequencing input: PBMCs. These receptors all stem from a female donor in good health and CMV-seronegative.

The chain joins TRBV30 to TRBJ1-2, with D tentatively TRBD1 (5 bases). V lost 3 bases and J lost 5, with 10 bases in between. This CDR3 has 12 amino acids. CDR1 and CDR2 (germline): GTSNPN, SVGIG (reference sequence). CDR3 in amino acids: CAWSPGLYGYTF. DNA of the CDR3: TGTGCCTGGAGCCCGGGACTTTATGGCTACACCTTC.

This clone turned up a few times. CDR3 sequence reads: CARLDGGGNQPQHF. The CDR3 DNA reads TGTGCCAGATTAGACGGGGGTGGCAATCAGCCCCAGCATTTT. This sequence joins TRBV6-5 and TRBJ1-5; possible D gene TRBD1, 5 bases. The germline V gene encodes CDR1 MNHEY and CDR2 SVGAGI. Trimming took 9 bases from V and 2 from J, leaving 14 bases between them. The CDR3 spans 14 residues.

This clone was detected only a few times. The chain has TRBV5-1 and TRBJ2-7; D ambiguous. CDR1 is SGHRS and CDR2 is YFSETQ in the germline V gene. The CDR3 runs 14 residues. Trimming removed 2 bases from V and 5 bases from J, with 14 bases in between. This CDR3 is CASSFGSPENEQYF. The CDR3 coding sequence is TGCGCCAGCAGCTTCGGGTCCCCGGAGAACGAGCAGTACTTC.

V usage is TRBV2 and J usage is TRBJ1-3; the match to TRBD1 covers 7 bases. The length of the CDR3 is 17 residues. Germline CDR1 is SNHLY and CDR2 is FYNNEI. Trimming took 8 bases from V and 0 from J; bases not matched to a gene: 13. The CDR3 region is CASRDSTVTFSGNTIYF. DNA of the CDR3: TGTGCCAGCCGGGACAGCACCGTAACATTCTCTGGAAACACCATATATTTT.

This sequence joins TRBV2 and TRBJ1-2; TRBD1 agrees at 7 bases. Germline V lookup: CDR1 SNHLY, CDR2 FYNNEI. The junction had 11 bases not matched to a gene; V was cut back by 3 bases and J by 7 bases. The CDR3 contains 15 residues. The CDR3 sequence is CASSDFLDRVFGYTF. The DNA of the CDR3 is TGTGCCAGCAGTGATTTCCTTGACAGGGTATTTGGCTACACCTTC.

In this sample, this clone turned up once. The V call is TRBV5-1, the J call TRBJ2-1, with 14 nucleotides matching TRBD2. Trimming at V came to 6 bases and at J to 7 bases, leaving 9 bases not matched to a gene. This CDR3 contains 16 residues. Germline V gene lookup returns CDR1 SGHRS and CDR2 YFSETQ. The CDR3, as DNA: TGCGCCAGCACCGAAACGGGACTAGCGGGAGTAAATGAGCAGTTCTTC. Encoded protein: CASTETGLAGVNEQFF.

The rearrangement uses TRBV6-5 and TRBJ1-1, with 7 bases lining up with TRBD1. Germline V gene data show CDR1 as MNHEY and CDR2 as SVGAGI. With V trimmed by 6 bases and J by 1 base, 5 bases remained unmatched. The CDR3 runs 14 residues. The DNA of the CDR3 is TGTGCCAGCAGACTACGGACAGGGAACACTGAAGCTTTCTTT. Its translation is CASRLRTGNTEAFF.

The J gene is TRBJ2-5, the V gene TRBV2; TRBD2 aligns across 7 bases. The CDR3 is 15 residues long. J was trimmed by 2 bases and V by 5 bases; bases with no gene match: 8. The germline CDR1 and CDR2 sequences are SNHLY and FYNNEI. In DNA, the CDR3 is TGTGCCAGCAGTCTCGACGCGGGAGATCAAGAGACCCAGTACTTC. It yields the protein CASSLDAGDQETQYF. The entire variable domain, with the rest obtained from reference TRBV2 and TRBJ2-5, is as follows: EPEVTQTPSHQVTQMGQEVILRCVPISNHLYFYWYRQILGQKVEFLVSFYNNEISEKSEIFDDQFSVERPDGSNFTLKIRSTKLEDSAMYFCASSLDAGDQETQYFGPGTRLLVL.

The chain joins TRBV19 to TRBJ2-7; 8 bases fit TRBD2. The CDR3 has 13 amino acids. Trimming removed 3 bases from V and 7 bases from J; junction bases left unmatched: 5. Germline values: CDR1 LNHDA, CDR2 SQIVND (reference sequence). The CDR3 spells CASSIGLANEQYF. In DNA form, the CDR3 reads TGTGCCAGTAGTATCGGACTAGCTAATGAGCAGTACTTC.

The chain recombines TRBV15 with TRBJ2-7; TRBD1 might be the D (6 bases). CDR1 and CDR2 from the germline V gene are LNHNV and YYDKDF (reference sequence). The CDR3 is 15 amino acids. V was clipped by 4 bases and J by 2 bases, with 15 bases between them. The CDR3 bases are TGTGCCACCAGCACCCGGACAGCTACCCCCTACGAGCAGTACTTC. As protein: CATSTRTATPYEQYF.

This rearrangement joins TRBV6-1 to TRBJ2-3; 12 nucleotides align to TRBD1. Trimming removed 7 bases from V and 5 bases from J; junction bases left unmatched: 7. The germline gives CDR1 MNHNS, CDR2 SASEGT. The CDR3 is 15 amino acids. The DNA of the CDR3 is TGTGCCAGCACTGGGACAGGGGGCTTCTTAGATACGCAGTATTTT. Translated, it gives CASTGTGGFLDTQYF.

The chain uses TRBV9 and TRBJ1-6, with D possibly being TRBD1 (5 bases). V was shortened by 4 bases and J by 2 bases, with 13 bases between the two germline ends. CDR3 length: 16 amino acids. Germline values: CDR1 SGDLS, CDR2 YYNGEE. CDR3 in amino acids: CASSYSGTAYNSPLHF. CDR3 sequence (DNA): TGTGCCAGCAGCTATAGTGGGACTGCCTATAATTCACCCCTCCACTTT.

The chain couples TRBV11-3 to TRBJ2-2; maybe TRBD2 (6 bases). This CDR3 comprises 18 residues. V was shortened by 4 bases and J by 3 bases, with 21 bases between the two germline ends. From germline, CDR1 is SGHNT and CDR2 YENEEA. Written as DNA, the CDR3 is TGTGCCAGCAGCTCATCCGGAGGGGAGTGGGGTTACACCGGGGAGCTGTTTTTT. Its protein is CASSSSGGEWGYTGELFF.

The gene calls are TRBV19 and TRBJ1-5, with 9 bases lining up with TRBD1. CDR1 and CDR2 from the germline V gene are LNHDA and SQIVND (reference sequence). This CDR3 spans 15 amino acids. With 7 bases clipped from V and 6 bases from J, the junction kept 10 bases outside the gene matches. The CDR3 region has the DNA TGTGCCAGTACCCCGGGGACAGGGCAGGGTCAGCCCCAGCATTTT. Protein: CASTPGTGQGQPQHF.

The V call is TRBV7-8, the J call TRBJ2-1; D is perhaps TRBD1 (6 bases). Trimming took 4 bases from V and 3 from J, leaving 19 bases between them. This CDR3 has 17 residues. The germline V gene encodes CDR1 SGHVS and CDR2 FQNEAQ. The CDR3 sequence is CASSSHSSTGNYNEQFF. The CDR3 DNA follows: TGTGCCAGCAGCTCCCACTCCTCAACAGGGAACTACAATGAGCAGTTCTTC.

The chain recombines TRBV25-1 with TRBJ1-2; TRBD1 agrees at 7 bases. The CDR3 consists of 18 residues. In germline, CDR1 is MGHDK, CDR2 SYGVNS. The V and J ends lost 0 bases and 4 bases, in that order; junction bases with no gene match: 14. CDR3 protein: CASSEYFIGTGEAYGYTF. The CDR3 DNA reads as TGTGCCAGCAGTGAATATTTTATTGGTACAGGGGAGGCCTATGGCTACACCTTC.

This chain links TRBV14 with TRBJ2-1, with 7 bases matching TRBD1. The ends lost 3 bases at V and 6 bases at J; junction bases unmatched: 8. The CDR3 has 15 amino acids. CDR1 and CDR2 (germline): SGHDN, FVKESK. Here the CDR3 DNA reads TGTGCCAGCAGCCAGACACAGGGGTGGGGCAATGAGCAGTTCTTC. It is translated as CASSQTQGWGNEQFF.

The chain recombines TRBV2 with TRBJ1-3; a possible D gene is TRBD1 (5 bases). The CDR3 contains 15 residues. The germline V gene has CDR1 SNHLY and CDR2 FYNNEI. With 3 bases removed from V and 6 bases from J, the gap between germline ends came to 15 bases. The CDR3 DNA reads TGTGCCAGCAGTGACCGCCAGGGTGGGGTAAACACCATATATTTT. Its translation is CASSDRQGGVNTIYF.

This clone was seen a few times. The rearrangement uses TRBV11-1 and TRBJ2-2; 10 bases are shared with TRBD2. CDR1 is SGHAT and CDR2 is FQDESV in the germline V gene (reference sequence). V dropped 5 bases and J dropped 3; count of bases not matched to a gene: 6. The CDR3 spans 16 residues. The CDR3 region is CASSPRTSGDTGELFF. The CDR3 region has the DNA TGTGCCAGCAGCCCACGGACTAGCGGTGACACCGGGGAGCTGTTTTTT.

V usage is TRBV7-2 and J usage is TRBJ1-2, with D perhaps matching TRBD1 (6 bases). The CDR3 has 16 amino acids. Per germline, CDR1 SGHTA and CDR2 FQGNSA. V was cut by 6 bases and J by 0 bases, with 17 bases left in between. In DNA form, the CDR3 reads TGTGCCAGCAGTCCACAGGGAGGGAGCTCTAACTATGGCTACACCTTC. Its translation: CASSPQGGSSNYGYTF.

For this clone: An end of the junction differs from the germline gene, which may be a read error. This sequence joins TRBV7-9 and TRBJ1-1; unclear D gene. The length of the CDR3 is 12 residues. CDR1 is SEHNR and CDR2 is FQNEAQ in the germline V gene (reference sequence). CDR3 residues: CSSSRVGTEAFF. The CDR3 DNA reads as TGTTCCAGCAGTCGGGTGGGCACTGAAGCTTTCTTT. The whole variable domain, remainder taken from reference TRBV7-9 and TRBJ1-1, is DTGVSQNPRHKITKRGQNVTFRCDPISEHNRLYWYRQTLGQGPEFLTYFQNEAQLEKSRLLSDRFSAERPKGSFSTLEIQRTEQGDSAMYLCSSSRVGTEAFFGQGTRLTVV.

V usage is TRBV30 and J usage is TRBJ1-5; D uncertain. The V end was cut by 3 bases, the J end by 0 bases, with 18 bases between. Germline lookup yields CDR1 GTSNPN and CDR2 SVGIG (reference sequence). There are 17 residues in the CDR3. The chain's CDR3 is CAWSIGLAWDSNQPQHF. In DNA, the CDR3 is TGTGCCTGGAGCATAGGACTCGCTTGGGATAGCAATCAGCCCCAGCATTTT. The full variable domain, its missing parts supplied by reference TRBV30 and TRBJ1-5, is SQTIHQWPATLVQPVGSPLSLECTVEGTSNPNLYWYRQAAGRGLQLLFYSVGIGQISSEVPQNLSASRPQDRQFILSSKKLLLSDSGFYLCAWSIGLAWDSNQPQHFGDGTRLSIL.

To note about this clone: The junction shows a germline mismatch at one end, possibly a read error. The chain couples TRBV19 to TRBJ1-1; TRBD1 is a possible D gene (6 bases). CDR1 is LNHDA and CDR2 is SQIVND in the germline V gene (reference sequence). The CDR3 has 14 amino acids. The CDR3 nucleotides read TGTGCCAGTATTCCACAGGGATTGAATACTGAAGCTTTCTTT. Encoded protein: CASIPQGLNTEAFF.

In the case of this clone: The junction does not match germline at one end; this may be a read error. This chain connects TRBV7-9 to TRBJ2-1; 11 nucleotides align to TRBD1. The germline CDR1 and CDR2 sequences are SEHNR and FQNEAQ (reference sequence). CDR3 length: 15 amino acids. For the CDR3, the DNA is TGTTCCAGCAGCTTTCGGACAGGGGGCAGCGATGAGCAGTTCTTC. It codes for CSSSFRTGGSDEQFF.

The rearrangement links TRBV9 to TRBJ2-7; 8 nucleotides match TRBD1. The CDR3 spans 15 residues. Per germline, CDR1 SGDLS and CDR2 YYNGEE. The ends lost 3 bases at V and 7 bases at J; junction bases unmatched: 12. CDR3 nucleotides: TGTGCCAGCAGCGGAGGACAGGGCGAGCCGGGGGAGCAGTACTTC. This codes for CASSGGQGEPGEQYF. Full variable domain (rest looked up from reference TRBV9 and TRBJ2-7): DSGVTQTPKHLITATGQRVTLRCSPRSGDLSVYWYQQSLDQGLQFLIQYYNGEERAKGNILERFSAQQFPDLHSELNLSSLELGDSALYFCASSGGQGEPGEQYFGPGTRLTVT.

The table lists this clone with a few counts. The chain is built from TRBV2 and TRBJ2-7; TRBD2 might be the D (7 bases). The CDR3 sequence is 16 residues long. Per germline, CDR1 SNHLY and CDR2 FYNNEI. The germline V and J ends were trimmed by 0 bases and 3 bases, with 15 bases remaining between them. This CDR3 reads CASSEAGGGSFYEQYF. Here the CDR3 DNA reads TGTGCCAGCAGTGAAGCAGGGGGGGGCTCCTTCTACGAGCAGTACTTC.

J is TRBJ2-1 and V is TRBV5-1, with 11 bases that match TRBD2. Looked up from germline, CDR1 is SGHRS and CDR2 is YFSETQ. The junction had 7 bases not matched to a gene; V was cut back by 3 bases and J by 8 bases. The CDR3 runs 15 residues. CDR3: CASSSLAGGSDEQFF. CDR3 bases: TGCGCCAGCAGCTCCTTAGCGGGAGGGAGCGATGAGCAGTTCTTC.

The J gene is TRBJ1-1, the V gene TRBV5-1; D is unresolved. V lost 3 bases to trimming and J lost 1 base, with 7 bases between them. The CDR3 length is 13 residues. Germline V gives CDR1 SGHRS, CDR2 YFSETQ. The CDR3 sequence: CASSWAENTEAFF. The CDR3 bases are TGCGCCAGCAGCTGGGCAGAGAACACTGAAGCTTTCTTT.

The chain is built from TRBV18 and TRBJ1-2; 9 positions match TRBD1. V lost 3 bases and J lost 3; bases outside the gene matches: 8. The germline gives CDR1 KGHSH, CDR2 LQKENI. The CDR3 contains 16 residues. The CDR3 nucleotides read TGTGCCAGCTCACCGAATCCGGGACAGGGTTACTATGGCTACACCTTC. Protein product: CASSPNPGQGYYGYTF.

Only a few counts were recorded for this clone. The genes are TRBV28 and TRBJ2-3, with D possibly TRBD2 on 6 matching bases. The germline CDR1 and CDR2 sequences are MDHEN and SYDVKM. V was trimmed by 2 bases and J by 1 base, leaving 10 bases between them. This CDR3 has 15 amino acids. Written as DNA, the CDR3 is TGTGCCAGCAGTTTAGAGCGGGCGGGCACAGATACGCAGTATTTT. Its protein product is CASSLERAGTDTQYF.